This TCR beta chain was retrieved from a study of blood T cell repertoires in COVID-19. Study details: T cells, B-cell-depleted T cells, or PBMCs supplied cDNA or gDNA.

Losses at the gene ends were 4 bases for V and 2 bases for J; bases not matched to a gene: 5. CDR3 length: 15 residues. Germline CDR1 and CDR2: SQVTM and ANQGSEA. In the authors' methods: For nucleated cells, counts were estimated from reference gene primer amplification. TCRdb's table, derived via immunoSEQ multiplex PCR, lists solely in-frame clones and lacks some. Clonal size and the V and J genes are those of that table, whereas D and trimming came from the DNA. The sample includes around 100,000 clones, around 90% seen only once; the top ten take approximately 3.5%. This receptor was obtained from an older woman with acute or convalescent COVID-19. V gene TRBV29-1 combines with J gene TRBJ2-3, with TRBD1 identical over 11 bases. Sequencing input: peripheral blood. CDR3 loop: CSVVGTGGATDTQYF. CDR3 coding DNA: TGCAGCGTTGTGGGGACAGGGGGAGCCACAGATACGCAGTATTTT.